These 22 T cell receptor beta chains were all obtained from the same sample, sequenced in a study of blood T cell repertoires in COVID-19 (dated by TCRdb to 2018 to 2020). Library preparation employed the immunoSEQ multiplex PCR assay. The immuneACCESS repertoire file appears here via TCRdb, limited to in-frame rearrangements. These files lack a portion of the clones; in checked studies, under half of the deficit traces to unresolved V genes, and the cause of the others is not known. The sample table lists tens of thousands of clones, approximately 75% of them with a count of one. Around 4% of the sample goes to the ten largest clones. The sequenced material came from peripheral blood. The receptors derive from a woman in her fifties or sixties with acute or convalescent COVID-19.

The gene calls are TRBV2 and TRBJ1-6; 10 positions agree with TRBD1. Per germline, CDR1 SNHLY and CDR2 FYNNEI. The CDR3 is 16 residues long. The trim removed 8 bases at V and 1 base at J, leaving 5 bases unmatched. CDR3: CASSRDRGSYNSPLHF. CDR3 DNA: TGTGCCAGCTCCAGGGACAGGGGTTCCTATAATTCACCCCTCCACTTT.

V usage is TRBV2 and J usage is TRBJ1-1; D gene unclear. The germline V and J ends were trimmed by 1 base and 6 bases, with 15 bases remaining between them. The length of the CDR3 is 15 residues. Germline CDR1 reads SNHLY; CDR2 reads FYNNEI. This chain's CDR3 is CASSEVAAVGSEAFF. The CDR3 nucleotides are TGTGCCAGCAGTGAAGTGGCAGCCGTCGGGTCTGAAGCTTTCTTT.

This chain links TRBV12-3 or TRBV12-4 with TRBJ1-2; weak D call: TRBD1 (5 bases). The CDR3 totals 13 residues. The V end lost 1 base, the J end lost 8 bases, and 11 bases lay between the germline ends. The CDR3 sequence is CASSLVGTRGYTF. The CDR3, as DNA: TGTGCCAGCAGTTTAGTAGGGACTCGGGGCTACACCTTC.

This clone was seen a few times. V is TRBV27 and J is TRBJ1-5; TRBD1 matches at 8 bases. With 5 bases clipped from V and 4 bases from J, the junction kept 13 bases outside the gene matches. CDR3 length: 17 amino acids. CDR1 MNHEY and CDR2 SMNVEV come from the germline V gene (reference sequence). For the CDR3, the DNA is TGTGCCAGCAGTACTCGGACAGGGAGGGGTTGGAATCAGCCCCAGCATTTT. This gives the protein CASSTRTGRGWNQPQHF.

The chain has TRBV3-1 (or the pseudogene TRBV3-2) and TRBJ1-1; a weak D match, TRBD1 (6 bases). This CDR3 spans 14 amino acids. The germline V and J ends were trimmed by 6 bases and 0 bases, with 11 bases remaining between them. The germline CDR1 and CDR2 sequences are LGHDT and YNNKEL (reference sequence). Here the CDR3 DNA reads TGTGCCAGCAGTCGCGGACAGTTGAACACTGAAGCTTTCTTT. Encoded protein: CASSRGQLNTEAFF.

The chain is built from TRBV12-3 or TRBV12-4 and TRBJ2-1; 8 nucleotides align to TRBD1. The CDR3 has 13 residues. V lost 4 bases, J lost 7 bases, and 3 bases stayed unmatched. DNA for the CDR3: TGTGCCAGCAGTTGGGACAGGTTAAATGAGCAGTTCTTC. Its translation: CASSWDRLNEQFF.

The chain recombines TRBV6-5 with TRBJ1-2; D remains unclear. The CDR3 spans 13 residues. Germline CDR1 and CDR2: MNHEY and SVGAGI. V lost 2 bases to trimming and J lost 7 bases, with 11 bases between them. This CDR3 is CASSYGRELGYTF. CDR3 coding DNA: TGTGCCAGCAGTTACGGGAGGGAGCTTGGCTACACCTTC.

The chain uses TRBV3-1 (or the pseudogene TRBV3-2) and TRBJ2-2; TRBD1 matches 7 bases. The V and J ends lost 0 bases and 6 bases, in that order; junction bases with no gene match: 4. There are 15 residues in the CDR3. Germline CDR1 reads LGHDT; CDR2 reads YNNKEL (reference sequence). CDR3 nucleotides: TGTGCCAGCAGCCAAGATTGGCAGGGGGCCGGGGAGCTGTTTTTT. It yields the protein CASSQDWQGAGELFF.

V and J are TRBV12-3 or TRBV12-4 and TRBJ2-3; D might be TRBD1 (5 bases). The CDR3 runs to 13 residues. With 9 bases removed from V and 2 bases from J, the gap between germline ends came to 12 bases. CDR3 nucleotide sequence: TGTGCCAGTAGAAAGGGGAACACAGATACGCAGTATTTT. This translates into CASRKGNTDTQYF.

The V call is TRBV5-4, the J call TRBJ2-7; TRBD2 matches 9 bases. CDR3 length equals 15 residues. Losses at the gene ends were 4 bases for V and 5 bases for J; bases not matched to a gene: 10. Germline assignment: CDR1 SGHNT and CDR2 YYREEE (reference sequence). CDR3: CASSPRGGLTHEQYF. As DNA, the CDR3 is TGTGCCAGCAGCCCGCGGGGGGGCCTTACCCACGAGCAGTACTTC.

The sample holds a few counts of this clone. The chain links TRBV7-2 to TRBJ2-3; no clear D gene. The V gene lost 5 bases and the J gene lost 6 bases, with 18 bases spanning the gap. The CDR3 extends over 15 amino acids. Germline-derived CDR1 and CDR2 are SGHTA and FQGNSA. CDR3 in amino acids: CASSPTRQPWDTQYF. CDR3 nucleotide sequence: TGTGCCAGCAGCCCCACTCGACAACCTTGGGATACGCAGTATTTT.

V and J are TRBV19 and TRBJ2-2; D call uncertain. CDR1 is LNHDA and CDR2 is SQIVND in the germline V gene (reference sequence). Trimming removed 5 bases at V and 2 bases at J, with 6 bases between. This CDR3 has 13 amino acids. This chain's CDR3 is CASSGQNTGELFF. For the CDR3, the DNA is TGTGCCAGTAGTGGCCAAAACACCGGGGAGCTGTTTTTT. Full variable domain (missing parts from reference TRBV19 and TRBJ2-2): DGGITQSPKYLFRKEGQNVTLSCEQNLNHDAMYWYRQDPGQGLRLIYYSQIVNDFQKGDIAEGYSVSREKKESFPLTVTSAQKNPTAFYLCASSGQNTGELFFGEGSRLTVL.

This clone came up once. V gene TRBV6-4 combines with J gene TRBJ1-2, with D perhaps TRBD1 (6 bases). CDR1 is MRHNA, CDR2 SNTAGT, per germline. This CDR3 contains 13 residues. The V end lost 7 bases, the J end lost 5 bases, and 14 bases lay between the germline ends. The CDR3 is CASIGGTPYGYTF. As DNA, the CDR3 is TGTGCCAGCATTGGGGGCACACCGTATGGCTACACCTTC.

The rearrangement links TRBV7-9 to TRBJ2-2, with 14 bases fitting TRBD2. V gave up 5 bases and J gave up 4 bases; unmatched junction bases: 9. The CDR3 is 18 amino acids. Germline assignment: CDR1 SEHNR and CDR2 FQNEAQ (reference sequence). CDR3 protein: CASSGRGLAGVGTGELFF. The CDR3 DNA reads as TGTGCCAGCAGCGGACGGGGACTAGCGGGGGTAGGCACCGGGGAGCTGTTTTTT. Full variable domain (outside the CDR3, taken from reference TRBV7-9 and TRBJ2-2): DTGVSQNPRHKITKRGQNVTFRCDPISEHNRLYWYRQTLGQGPEFLTYFQNEAQLEKSRLLSDRFSAERPKGSFSTLEIQRTEQGDSAMYLCASSGRGLAGVGTGELFFGEGSRLTVL.

The chain links TRBV5-1 to TRBJ2-7; possible D gene TRBD1, 5 bases. The germline CDR1 and CDR2 sequences are SGHRS and YFSETQ. Deletions cut 1 base from V and 2 bases from J, with 10 bases between. The CDR3 spans 14 residues. CDR3 sequence (DNA): TGCGCCAGCAGCTTGCTCCAGGGCCCCTACGAGCAGTACTTC. Its translation is CASSLLQGPYEQYF.

In nucleotides, the CDR3 is TGCGCCAGCAGCTCAGACTTACAGGGCGCAGGATCACCCCTCCACTTT. It yields the protein CASSSDLQGAGSPLHF. J is TRBJ1-6 and V is TRBV5-1; D perhaps matches TRBD1 (6 bases). There are 16 residues in the CDR3. Germline loops: CDR1 SGHRS, CDR2 YFSETQ. Trimming took 3 bases from V and 10 from J, leaving 20 bases between them.

This clone turned up a few times. V gene TRBV5-1 combines with J gene TRBJ2-7; D not certain. The CDR3 totals 15 residues. Germline CDR1 and CDR2: SGHRS and YFSETQ. With 0 bases removed from V and 4 bases from J, the gap between germline ends came to 14 bases. CDR3 residues: CASSLGSTKNYEQYF. Here the CDR3 DNA reads TGCGCCAGCAGCTTGGGTAGCACCAAAAATTACGAGCAGTACTTC.

The chain uses TRBV7-8 and TRBJ1-2; D may be TRBD1 (5 bases). CDR1 and CDR2 from the germline V gene are SGHVS and FQNEAQ. The CDR3 length is 16 residues. The germline V and J ends were trimmed by 2 bases and 2 bases, with 15 bases remaining between them. The CDR3 is CASSLRGTASNYGYTF. CDR3 DNA: TGTGCCAGCAGCTTACGGGGGACGGCCTCCAACTATGGCTACACCTTC.

The chain is built from TRBV30 and TRBJ1-5; unclear D gene. Germline-derived CDR1 and CDR2 are GTSNPN and SVGIG (reference sequence). Deletions cut 0 bases from V and 1 base from J, with 7 bases between. CDR3 length: 14 residues. For the CDR3, the DNA is TGTGCCTGGAGTGTACCGGGGAGCAATCAGCCCCAGCATTTT. Its translation is CAWSVPGSNQPQHF.

This clone was recorded only once. The rearrangement links TRBV6-1 to TRBJ2-4, with no clear D. With 3 bases removed from V and 6 bases from J, the gap between germline ends came to 3 bases. The length of the CDR3 is 11 residues. CDR1 and CDR2 (germline): MNHNS, SASEGT. The CDR3 is CASSDGNIQYF. The CDR3 DNA reads TGTGCCAGCAGTGACGGAAACATTCAGTACTTC.

This clone has only a few counts. This chain links TRBV5-4 with TRBJ1-6; no clear D. The CDR3 is made up of 15 amino acids. Germline V gene sequence: CDR1 SGHNT, CDR2 YYREEE (reference sequence). Trimming removed 0 bases at V and 9 bases at J, with 13 bases between. This chain's CDR3 is CASSLGREPSSPLHF. CDR3 bases: TGTGCCAGCAGCTTGGGCCGGGAACCCAGTTCACCCCTCCACTTT.

V and J are TRBV27 and TRBJ2-2; 7 bases are a match to TRBD2. V was pared by 5 bases and J by 9 bases, with 6 bases of the junction left unmatched. In germline, CDR1 is MNHEY, CDR2 SMNVEV (reference sequence). The CDR3 length is 13 residues. CDR3 region: CASSLWGTRELFF. As DNA, the CDR3 is TGTGCCAGCAGTCTATGGGGGACTAGGGAGCTGTTTTTT.